One and the same sample provided the 29 T cell receptor beta chains below, sequenced in a study of graft-versus-host responses after intestinal transplantation. Clones were read by immunoSEQ multiplex PCR, and TCRdb kept only the in-frame ones, dropping some. Of 9,900 or so clones listed, more than 25% are singletons. The culture paired around 200,000 irradiated violet-dye-labeled stimulators with around 200,000 CFSE-labeled responders. The sample was alloreactive CD8+ T cells from a mixed lymphocyte reaction culture, taken before intestinal transplant. The subset here: CFSE-low proliferating T cells sorted from approximately 6-day pre-transplant mixed lymphocyte reaction (GvH or HvG direction). Source of these receptors: a human patient who received an intestinal transplant.

This clone has just a few counts. This chain links TRBV6-5 with TRBJ1-4; 10 nucleotides match TRBD1. The CDR3 length is 14 residues. Trimming at V came to 6 bases and at J to 7 bases, leaving 5 bases not matched to a gene. Germline CDR1 and CDR2: MNHEY and SVGAGI. The CDR3 region is CASSLGTGVEKLFF. CDR3 DNA: TGTGCCAGCAGCTTAGGGACAGGGGTTGAAAAACTGTTTTTT.

The table lists this clone with a few counts. In DNA form, the CDR3 reads TGTGCCAGCAGTGAATATGGGGGGGCTTTGGTAGATACGCAGTATTTT. It translates to CASSEYGGALVDTQYF. The chain links TRBV6-1 to TRBJ2-3, with D possibly TRBD2 on 7 matching bases. This CDR3 has 16 amino acids. V was cut by 2 bases and J by 5 bases, with 17 bases left in between. Germline V gives CDR1 MNHNS, CDR2 SASEGT.

This chain connects TRBV27 to TRBJ2-7; D gene uncertain. The CDR3 loop spans 13 amino acids. The V and J ends lost 3 bases and 3 bases respectively, with 9 bases between them. From germline, CDR1 is MNHEY and CDR2 SMNVEV (reference sequence). The CDR3 reads CASSLGPFYEQYF. The CDR3 DNA follows: TGTGCCAGCAGTTTGGGCCCCTTCTACGAGCAGTACTTC.

In its sample, this clone was seen a few times. This chain joins TRBV20-1 and TRBJ1-2; D might be TRBD1 (6 bases). V lost 6 bases and J lost 8, with 13 bases in between. The CDR3 is made up of 11 amino acids. CDR1 is DFQATT and CDR2 is SNEGSKA in the germline V gene (reference sequence). The CDR3 coding sequence is TGCAGTGCCCCAAACAGGGACGGCTACACCTTC. Its translation: CSAPNRDGYTF.

The V call is TRBV19, the J call TRBJ2-1; D not resolved. CDR3 size: 14 residues. Germline CDR1 is LNHDA and CDR2 is SQIVND (reference sequence). Deletions cut 3 bases from V and 4 bases from J, with 10 bases between. The CDR3 protein is CASSIGPNYNEQFF. CDR3 DNA: TGTGCCAGTAGTATTGGGCCCAATTACAATGAGCAGTTCTTC.

There are a few counts of this clone. J is TRBJ1-1 and V is TRBV5-1; possibly TRBD1 for D (5 bases). The V gene's germline CDR1 is SGHRS and CDR2 YFSETQ. There are 16 residues in the CDR3. With 3 bases removed from V and 4 bases from J, the gap between germline ends came to 19 bases. DNA of the CDR3: TGCGCCAGCAGCTCCCACCCCCCAGGGTATGGCACTGAAGCTTTCTTT. It translates to CASSSHPPGYGTEAFF.

This clone was picked up a small number of times. CDR3 coding DNA: TGTGCCAGTAGTATAGGTGGGGGGGGACCCTACAATGAGCAGTTCTTC. Translation: CASSIGGGGPYNEQFF. V and J are TRBV19 and TRBJ2-1; 7 bases align to TRBD2. V shed 1 base, J shed 2 bases, and the junction held 5 bases outside the gene matches. Germline loops: CDR1 LNHDA, CDR2 SQIVND (reference sequence). The CDR3 is made up of 16 amino acids.

V and J are TRBV19 and TRBJ1-1, with D tentatively TRBD1 (6 bases). The V end lost 11 bases, the J end lost 5 bases, and 18 bases lay between the germline ends. The CDR3 runs 13 residues. Germline CDR1 LNHDA, CDR2 SQIVND (reference sequence). In DNA form, the CDR3 reads TGTGCCGTAACACAAGGGGGATGGACTGAAGCTTTCTTT. This sequence encodes CAVTQGGWTEAFF.

This clone is deemed medium-sized. The rearrangement uses TRBV10-1 and TRBJ2-1; 9 nucleotides match TRBD1. Per the germline V gene, CDR1 is WNHNN and CDR2 is SYGVQD (reference sequence). V lost 1 base and J lost 12; bases outside the gene matches: 13. CDR3 length: 16 amino acids. The CDR3 sequence: CASSEWGTGPLSWQFF. In nucleotides, the CDR3 is TGCGCCAGCAGTGAGTGGGGGACAGGGCCCCTCTCTTGGCAGTTCTTC.

This clone has just a few counts. The chain carries TRBV4-1 and TRBJ2-7; 8 bases are a match to TRBD2. V lost 4 bases to trimming and J lost 3 bases; unmatched junction nucleotides: 8. The CDR3 spans 15 residues. CDR1 and CDR2 from the germline V gene are MGHRA and YSYEKL. CDR3 sequence (DNA): TGCGCCAGCAGCCCCGGGGGGGGCGACATCTACGAGCAGTACTTC. Encoded protein: CASSPGGGDIYEQYF.

This clone was found a few times. The chain recombines TRBV7-3 with TRBJ2-3, with 11 bases matching TRBD1. With 5 bases clipped from V and 2 bases from J, the junction kept 12 bases outside the gene matches. The CDR3 runs to 18 residues. CDR1 and CDR2 (germline): SGHTA, FQGTGA. The CDR3 reads CASSVPGQGEGATDTQYF. CDR3 coding DNA: TGTGCCAGCAGCGTCCCGGGACAGGGGGAAGGGGCCACAGATACGCAGTATTTT.

This clone has just one count. The V call is TRBV27, the J call TRBJ2-1; a weak D match, TRBD2 (6 bases). The germline CDR1 and CDR2 sequences are MNHEY and SMNVEV (reference sequence). The CDR3 runs 16 residues. Trimming left V 5 bases short and J 0 bases short, with 14 bases between. The CDR3 spells CASSPGSMPSYNEQFF. CDR3 in DNA: TGTGCCAGCAGTCCCGGGAGCATGCCCTCCTACAATGAGCAGTTCTTC.

This clone qualifies as medium-sized. A read error is likely, as this CDR3 ends without the conserved phenylalanine or tryptophan. It is unclear where the CDR3 begins or ends on the DNA, so no DNA is shown, and the CDR3 is as TCRdb lists it. The rearrangement joins TRBV15 to TRBJ1-1. The CDR3 is 11 residues long, counting both termini. Germline CDR1 and CDR2: LNHNV and YYDKDF (reference sequence). CDR3 in amino acids: CATSRDSTFRV.

This clone has only a few counts. The chain has TRBV11-2 and TRBJ1-2, with 8 nucleotides matching TRBD1. CDR3 size: 13 residues. CDR1 is SGHAT, CDR2 FQNNGV, per germline. V trimming: 3 bases; J trimming: 8 bases; junction bases outside the gene matches: 5. CDR3 bases: TGTGCCAGCAGCTTCAGGGGGCCGGAGGGCTACACCTTC. Its protein product is CASSFRGPEGYTF.

This clone was counted ten times or more. J is TRBJ1-3 and V is TRBV7-9; D gene uncertain. The CDR3 totals 14 residues. Trimming cost V 5 bases and J 1 base, with 9 bases left between them. CDR1 and CDR2 from the germline V gene are SEHNR and FQNEAQ (reference sequence). This CDR3 is CASSPGVSGNTIYF. Written as DNA, the CDR3 is TGTGCCAGCAGCCCCGGGGTTTCTGGAAACACCATATATTTT.

The CDR3: CASSFGTGSYEQYF. The CDR3 DNA reads TGTGCCAGCAGCTTCGGGACAGGCTCCTACGAGCAGTACTTC. The rearrangement joins TRBV5-4 to TRBJ2-7, with 8 bases fitting TRBD1. In germline, CDR1 is SGHNT, CDR2 YYREEE (reference sequence). There are 14 residues in the CDR3. V was pared by 2 bases and J by 0 bases, with 1 base of the junction left unmatched.

This clone is medium-sized. This sequence joins TRBV27 and TRBJ2-2, with a weak D call TRBD2 (5 bases). Trimming removed 5 bases from V and 7 bases from J, with 8 bases in between. The germline V gene encodes CDR1 MNHEY and CDR2 SMNVEV (reference sequence). The CDR3 is 12 amino acids. CDR3 in amino acids: CASSPGIGELFF. CDR3 nucleotide sequence: TGTGCCAGCAGTCCGGGGATCGGGGAGCTGTTTTTT.

This clone is categorized as medium-sized. The chain combines TRBV30 with TRBJ2-7, with 8 positions matching TRBD1. The germline V gene has CDR1 GTSNPN and CDR2 SVGIG (reference sequence). The CDR3 is made up of 16 amino acids. V gave up 0 bases and J gave up 1 base; unmatched junction bases: 8. The CDR3 protein is CAWSVPGQGASYEQYF. The CDR3 bases are TGTGCCTGGAGTGTACCGGGGCAGGGGGCGTCCTACGAGCAGTACTTC.

This clone was observed a handful of times. The chain couples TRBV6-1 to TRBJ2-1, with D uncertain. CDR1 MNHNS and CDR2 SASEGT come from the germline V gene. Trimming took off 5 bases at V and 6 bases at J, with 11 bases between the two ends. This CDR3 spans 13 amino acids. CDR3 nucleotide sequence: TGTGCCAGCAGTCCCAACCTCGGCAATGAGCAGTTCTTC. Translation: CASSPNLGNEQFF.

This clone was seen more than once but under ten times. The chain joins TRBV5-6 to TRBJ1-1; D unresolved. Per germline, CDR1 SGHDT and CDR2 YYEEEE. The CDR3 is 13 residues long. Deletions cut 0 bases from V and 1 base from J, with 4 bases between. For the CDR3, the DNA is TGTGCCAGCAGCTTGGGAGGGAACACTGAAGCTTTCTTT. This encodes CASSLGGNTEAFF. Variable domain in full (rest from reference TRBV5-6 and TRBJ1-1): DAGVTQSPTHLIKTRGQQVTLRCSPKSGHDTVSWYQQALGQGPQFIFQYYEEEERQRGNFPDRFSGHQFPNYSSELNVNALLLGDSALYLCASSLGGNTEAFFGQGTRLTVV.

J is TRBJ2-5 and V is TRBV19; 7 positions agree with TRBD2. Looked up from germline, CDR1 is LNHDA and CDR2 is SQIVND (reference sequence). CDR3 length: 15 amino acids. Losses at the gene ends were 2 bases for V and 4 bases for J; bases not matched to a gene: 7. This CDR3 is CASSITLAVVETQYF. The CDR3 DNA reads as TGTGCCAGTAGTATAACCCTAGCGGTTGTAGAGACCCAGTACTTC. The whole variable domain, filled in from reference TRBV19 and TRBJ2-5, reads DGGITQSPKYLFRKEGQNVTLSCEQNLNHDAMYWYRQDPGQGLRLIYYSQIVNDFQKGDIAEGYSVSREKKESFPLTVTSAQKNPTAFYLCASSITLAVVETQYFGPGTRLLVL.

The chain combines TRBV9 with TRBJ2-2; 7 nucleotides match TRBD2. V lost 2 bases to trimming and J lost 9 bases; unmatched junction nucleotides: 4. CDR1 SGDLS and CDR2 YYNGEE come from the germline V gene. The CDR3 loop spans 13 amino acids. The CDR3, as DNA: TGTGCCAGCAGCGTGACTAGCTTCCGGGAGCTGTTTTTT. Protein sequence: CASSVTSFRELFF.

The chain links TRBV10-3 to TRBJ1-2; 10 bases align to TRBD1. With 3 bases clipped from V and 8 bases from J, the junction kept 3 bases outside the gene matches. This CDR3 is 13 amino acids long. Germline values: CDR1 ENHRY, CDR2 SYGVKD. The CDR3 reads CAISDQTGGGYTF. In nucleotides, the CDR3 is TGTGCCATCAGTGATCAGACAGGGGGCGGCTACACCTTC.

The genes are TRBV18 and TRBJ2-7; D not resolved. In germline, CDR1 is KGHSH, CDR2 LQKENI. V gave up 0 bases and J gave up 4 bases, with 7 bases separating them. The CDR3 extends over 13 amino acids. In nucleotides, the CDR3 is TGTGCCAGCTCACCACCCTACAGATACGAGCAGTACTTC. Amino acids: CASSPPYRYEQYF.

This clone was seen a handful of times. The chain combines TRBV6-6 with TRBJ1-2, with 11 bases lining up with TRBD1. CDR1 MNHNY and CDR2 SVGAGI come from the germline V gene (reference sequence). V was clipped by 0 bases and J by 7 bases; unmatched bases: 1. The length of the CDR3 is 14 residues. The CDR3 sequence is CASSYSGTGGGYTF. In DNA form, the CDR3 reads TGTGCCAGCAGTTACTCTGGGACAGGGGGTGGCTACACCTTC.

By share, this clone counts as medium-sized. J is TRBJ1-1 and V is TRBV4-1; D ambiguous. Germline values: CDR1 MGHRA, CDR2 YSYEKL. V lost 1 base, J lost 0 bases, and 12 bases lay in between. This CDR3 is built from 16 residues. CDR3 nucleotide sequence: TGCGCCAGCAGCCAAGGGGTGGGAGGCATGAACACTGAAGCTTTCTTT. It yields the protein CASSQGVGGMNTEAFF.

V and J are TRBV13 and TRBJ2-7; 7 positions match TRBD2. The CDR3 extends over 12 amino acids. Unmatched junction bases numbered 2, after V lost 5 bases and J lost 4 bases. Germline CDR1 is PRHDT and CDR2 is FYEKMQ (reference sequence). The CDR3 DNA reads as TGTGCCAGCAGCGGGGGGGGTTACGAGCAGTACTTC. It translates to CASSGGGYEQYF.

This clone turned up a few times. This rearrangement joins TRBV2 to TRBJ2-1, with D possibly TRBD2 on 5 matching bases. Per germline, CDR1 SNHLY and CDR2 FYNNEI. The CDR3 covers 13 residues. Between the trimmed V and J ends, which lost 6 bases and 8 bases, there was a span of 14 bases. The CDR3 sequence: CASREVGVDEQFF. CDR3 in DNA: TGTGCCAGCAGAGAGGTCGGGGTCGATGAGCAGTTCTTC.

The chain combines TRBV29-1 with TRBJ2-3; 7 bases match TRBD2. The CDR3 contains 16 residues. CDR1 is SQVTM, CDR2 ANQGSEA, per germline. V lost 0 bases, J lost 3 bases, and 9 bases stayed unmatched. The CDR3 sequence is CSVEDPGAGVTDTQYF. CDR3 DNA: TGCAGCGTTGAAGATCCCGGTGCGGGGGTAACAGATACGCAGTATTTT.